What follows are 26 T cell receptor beta chains derived from one specimen sequenced in a study of T-cell memory formation after mild COVID-19. TCRdb independently ran MiXCR on the 5' RACE reads; one entry per CDR3 protein. Among about 390,000 distinct CDR3 sequences listed, about 17% were seen once. The sequencing input was PBMCs or a T cell subset sorted from them (not recorded which). These receptors came from a man younger than 35 who had mild COVID-19 (a few samples of this study predate the infection). Cell type and time point are not known.

V and J are TRBV2 and TRBJ1-5; tentatively, D is TRBD1 (6 bases). CDR3 length equals 14 residues. Germline V lookup: CDR1 SNHLY, CDR2 FYNNEI. V shed 10 bases and J shed 6 bases, with 19 bases lying between them. CDR3 amino acids: CANSQGLTGQPQHF. The CDR3 nucleotides are TGTGCCAACTCTCAGGGACTGACAGGTCAGCCCCAGCATTTT.

The table lists this clonotype with a few counts. The chain links TRBV9 to TRBJ2-5, with D possibly being TRBD1 (7 bases). Germline V CDR1 and CDR2: SGDLS, YYNGEE. This CDR3 spans 15 amino acids. The V end was cut by 4 bases, the J end by 5 bases, with 18 bases between. CDR3 DNA sequence: TGTGCCAGCAGCCACGGGACTGAGGGGGCGGAGACCCAGTACTTC. It codes for CASSHGTEGAETQYF.

This clonotype has just a few counts. The rearrangement joins TRBV19 to TRBJ2-3; 8 bases map to TRBD2. Germline assignment: CDR1 LNHDA and CDR2 SQIVND (reference sequence). The CDR3 is 14 amino acids. Trimming at V came to 9 bases and at J to 3 bases, leaving 8 bases not matched to a gene. The DNA for the CDR3 is TGTGCCAGCAAAACTAGCGGATTTACAGATACGCAGTATTTT. It is translated as CASKTSGFTDTQYF.

This sequence joins TRBV7-9 and TRBJ1-2, with TRBD1 as a possible D gene (6 bases). V was shortened by 1 base and J by 8 bases, with 17 bases between the two germline ends. Germline CDR1 SEHNR, CDR2 FQNEAQ (reference sequence). This CDR3 is 15 amino acids long. The CDR3 region has the DNA TGTGCCAGCAGCTTAGTGGGAGGGGGATCAGAAGGCTACACCTTC. It codes for CASSLVGGGSEGYTF.

This clonotype has more than one count but fewer than ten. The chain combines TRBV18 with TRBJ2-7; D possibly uses TRBD1 or TRBD2 (5 bases each). There are 15 residues in the CDR3. V was shortened by 2 bases and J by 0 bases, with 11 bases between the two germline ends. CDR1 and CDR2 from the germline V gene are KGHSH and LQKENI. The DNA of the CDR3 is TGTGCCAGCTCACCAGTGGGACCCATCTCCTACGAGCAGTACTTC. This gives the protein CASSPVGPISYEQYF. The full variable domain, completed using reference TRBV18 and TRBJ2-7, is NAGVMQNPRHLVRRRGQEARLRCSPMKGHSHVYWYRQLPEEGLKFMVYLQKENIIDESGMPKERFSAEFPKEGPSILRIQQVVRGDSAAYFCASSPVGPISYEQYFGPGTRLTVT.

This clonotype has just a few counts. The genes are TRBV11-2 and TRBJ2-7; 7 bases line up with TRBD1. The CDR3 sequence is 14 residues long. CDR1 and CDR2 from the germline V gene are SGHAT and FQNNGV. After removal of 5 bases from V and 1 base from J, the junction contained 5 bases not matched to a gene. CDR3 sequence (DNA): TGTGCCAGCAGCATAGGACAGGCATCCTACGAGCAGTACTTC. Residues: CASSIGQASYEQYF.

This clonotype appeared many times. The rearrangement uses TRBV5-1 and TRBJ2-2; D not resolved. This CDR3 spans 16 amino acids. The V end lost 0 bases, the J end lost 2 bases, and 11 bases lay between the germline ends. The germline gives CDR1 SGHRS, CDR2 YFSETQ. CDR3 sequence (DNA): TGCGCCAGCAGCTTGGTGGTAGGAACCAACACCGGGGAGCTGTTTTTT. Translated, it gives CASSLVVGTNTGELFF. Full variable domain (rest looked up from reference TRBV5-1 and TRBJ2-2): KAGVTQTPRYLIKTRGQQVTLSCSPISGHRSVSWYQQTPGQGLQFLFEYFSETQRNKGNFPGRFSGRQFSNSRSEMNVSTLELGDSALYLCASSLVVGTNTGELFFGEGSRLTVL.

The chain couples TRBV29-1 to TRBJ1-1, with 7 bases matching TRBD1. The germline CDR1 and CDR2 sequences are SQVTM and ANQGSEA. J gave up 0 bases and V 6 bases, and 7 bases lay outside the gene matches. CDR3 length: 14 residues. Here the CDR3 DNA reads TGCAGCGTCGCCACGACAGGGTTGAACACTGAAGCTTTCTTT. It is translated as CSVATTGLNTEAFF.

The J gene is TRBJ1-1, the V gene TRBV28, with 8 bases that match TRBD1. The CDR3 sequence is 12 residues long. J gave up 6 bases and V 10 bases, and 7 bases lay outside the gene matches. The germline V gene encodes CDR1 MDHEN and CDR2 SYDVKM. The CDR3 nucleotides read TGTGCCATACAGGGGGGTTCGGCTGAAGCTTTCTTT. Its translation is CAIQGGSAEAFF.

This clonotype has a handful of counts. This chain connects TRBV7-9 to TRBJ2-3; maybe TRBD2 (6 bases). CDR3 length equals 17 residues. V was pared by 1 base and J by 3 bases, with 17 bases between. CDR1 is SEHNR and CDR2 is FQNEAQ in the germline V gene (reference sequence). In nucleotides, the CDR3 is TGTGCCAGCAGCTTAGAGGATGCGCCCGCGGGGACAGATACGCAGTATTTT. Protein sequence: CASSLEDAPAGTDTQYF. The full variable domain, its missing parts supplied by reference TRBV7-9 and TRBJ2-3, is DTGVSQNPRHKITKRGQNVTFRCDPISEHNRLYWYRQTLGQGPEFLTYFQNEAQLEKSRLLSDRFSAERPKGSFSTLEIQRTEQGDSAMYLCASSLEDAPAGTDTQYFGPGTRLTVL.

Many counts were recorded for this clonotype. V gene TRBV29-1 combines with J gene TRBJ2-1; 9 bases agree with TRBD2. Germline V CDR1 and CDR2: SQVTM, ANQGSEA. Trimming cost V 5 bases and J 8 bases; bases outside gene matches: 13. The CDR3 is 15 amino acids. CDR3 sequence: CSVNAVAGLADEQFF. The CDR3 DNA reads TGCAGCGTTAATGCCGTAGCGGGACTAGCCGATGAGCAGTTCTTC.

The CDR3 coding sequence is TGCAGTACCTTATCGCAAGCGGGGGCCTACAATGAGCAGTTCTTC. This codes for CSTLSQAGAYNEQFF. The chain employs TRBV20-1 and TRBJ2-1, with 8 bases aligning to TRBD2. The germline gives CDR1 DFQATT, CDR2 SNEGSKA (reference sequence). V lost 8 bases and J lost 2; bases outside the gene matches: 11. The CDR3 runs to 15 residues.

This chain connects TRBV3-1 to TRBJ1-3; unclear D gene. V was shortened by 4 bases and J by 9 bases, with 10 bases between the two germline ends. The CDR3 has 12 amino acids. Germline assignment: CDR1 LGHDT and CDR2 YNNKEL (reference sequence). The CDR3 sequence: CASSPSGTTIYF. CDR3 in DNA: TGTGCCAGCAGCCCCAGCGGTACCACCATATATTTT.

There are a few counts of this clonotype. The V call is TRBV6-2 or TRBV6-3, the J call TRBJ2-2; perhaps D is TRBD1 or TRBD2 (5 bases each). V lost 1 base and J 0 bases, leaving 9 bases between the germline ends. Germline V gene data show CDR1 as MNHEY and CDR2 as SVGEGT. This CDR3 region has 16 residues. The CDR3 nucleotides are TGTGCCAGCAGTTACTTCGGGGACGCGAACACCGGGGAGCTGTTTTTT. Residues: CASSYFGDANTGELFF.

The chain recombines TRBV7-7 with TRBJ2-7, with 8 bases that match TRBD2. The CDR3 spans 16 residues. The V gene's germline CDR1 is SSHAT and CDR2 FNYEAQ (reference sequence). The chain's CDR3 is CASSLMAGGSSYEQYV. CDR3 DNA sequence: TGTGCTAGCAGCTTAATGGCGGGGGGCAGCTCCTACGAGCAGTACGTC.

The chain joins TRBV29-1 to TRBJ2-1, with a weak D call TRBD1 (5 bases). V was pared by 4 bases and J by 9 bases, with 13 bases between. This CDR3 has 12 residues. In germline, CDR1 is SQVTM, CDR2 ANQGSEA. CDR3 DNA: TGCAGCGTTGGGGCAGGGTGGAGTGAGCAGTTCTTC. Its protein is CSVGAGWSEQFF.

The chain joins TRBV5-1 to TRBJ2-1; weak D call: TRBD2 (6 bases). CDR1 SGHRS and CDR2 YFSETQ come from the germline V gene. This CDR3 comprises 15 residues. The V gene lost 1 base and the J gene lost 5 bases, with 13 bases spanning the gap. CDR3 nucleotide sequence: TGCGCCAGCAGCTTGCTCGGGACTCTCGACAATGAGCAGTTCTTC. It specifies CASSLLGTLDNEQFF.

This clonotype was counted ten times or more. This chain uses TRBV11-2 with TRBJ2-3; TRBD1 matches at 9 bases. With 5 bases clipped from V and 7 bases from J, the junction kept 10 bases outside the gene matches. The germline V gene has CDR1 SGHAT and CDR2 FQNNGV. The CDR3 is made up of 15 amino acids. The CDR3 nucleotides read TGTGCCAGCAGCACCCGGGACAGGGTTCCAAATACGCAGTATTTT. Amino acid sequence: CASSTRDRVPNTQYF.

At least ten counts were recorded for this clonotype. The chain has TRBV4-3 and TRBJ2-3, with TRBD2 identical over 10 bases. In germline, CDR1 is LGHNA, CDR2 YSLEER. Trimming at V came to 1 base and at J to 6 bases, leaving 7 bases not matched to a gene. The CDR3 has 16 amino acids. This CDR3 reads CASSQVSGGATDTQYF. The CDR3 DNA is TGCGCCAGCAGCCAAGTAAGCGGGGGGGCAACGGATACGCAGTATTTT.

The rearrangement links TRBV20-1 to TRBJ2-7; weak D call: TRBD2 (5 bases). Deletions cut 3 bases from V and 7 bases from J, with 13 bases between. CDR1 DFQATT and CDR2 SNEGSKA come from the germline V gene (reference sequence). The CDR3 runs 12 residues. In DNA, the CDR3 is TGCAGTGCTAGTCTCAGGACGGGGGAGCAGTACTTC. Translated, it gives CSASLRTGEQYF.

This clonotype was picked up a small number of times. The chain links TRBV6-5 to TRBJ1-1; D is undetermined. The CDR3 sequence is 15 residues long. V lost 6 bases to trimming and J lost 6 bases, with 20 bases between them. Germline lookup yields CDR1 MNHEY and CDR2 SVGAGI. In DNA form, the CDR3 reads TGTGCCAGCAGCCCACTGCCCCGCTTTCGGTCTGAAGCTTTCTTT. Residues: CASSPLPRFRSEAFF.

This clonotype was found a few times. The V gene is TRBV7-9, the J gene TRBJ2-3; 7 bases are shared with TRBD2. This CDR3 has 12 amino acids. J lost 6 bases, V lost 6 bases, and 3 bases had no gene match. CDR1 is SEHNR, CDR2 FQNEAQ, per germline (reference sequence). The CDR3: CASRGGVDTQYF. CDR3 nucleotides: TGTGCCAGCAGGGGGGGGGTGGATACGCAGTATTTT.

The table lists this clonotype with a few counts. V and J are TRBV7-2 and TRBJ1-2; no clear D gene. The CDR3 loop spans 14 amino acids. Germline V gene lookup returns CDR1 SGHTA and CDR2 FQGNSA. Trimming took 5 bases from V and 9 from J, leaving 19 bases between them. CDR3 sequence reads: CASSGSETYPSYTF. The CDR3 DNA is TGTGCCAGCAGCGGGTCAGAAACTTATCCCAGCTACACCTTC.

V gene TRBV6-2 or TRBV6-3 combines with J gene TRBJ2-1; D gene ambiguous. The CDR3 is 15 amino acids. V lost 6 bases, J lost 0 bases, and 12 bases lay in between. CDR1 and CDR2 (germline): MNHEY, SVGEGT. The CDR3 DNA reads TGTGCCAGCAGCAAAGACTGGAGCTCCTACAATGAGCAGTTCTTC. Its translation is CASSKDWSSYNEQFF.

This clonotype was recorded a few times. This chain joins TRBV4-1 and TRBJ2-1; possibly TRBD2 for D (6 bases). The V end lost 4 bases, the J end lost 0 bases, and 10 bases lay between the germline ends. This CDR3 has 15 amino acids. Germline-derived CDR1 and CDR2 are MGHRA and YSYEKL. CDR3 coding DNA: TGCGCCAGCAGCCGGGGGGACTTCTCCTACAATGAGCAGTTCTTC. Translation gives CASSRGDFSYNEQFF.

V is TRBV5-1 and J is TRBJ1-2; TRBD1 agrees at 8 bases. V trimming: 4 bases; J trimming: 3 bases; junction bases outside the gene matches: 5. CDR1 SGHRS and CDR2 YFSETQ come from the germline V gene. This CDR3 has 14 residues. The CDR3 DNA is TGCGCCAGCAGCCCACGGGACAGGTACTATGGCTACACCTTC. This codes for CASSPRDRYYGYTF.